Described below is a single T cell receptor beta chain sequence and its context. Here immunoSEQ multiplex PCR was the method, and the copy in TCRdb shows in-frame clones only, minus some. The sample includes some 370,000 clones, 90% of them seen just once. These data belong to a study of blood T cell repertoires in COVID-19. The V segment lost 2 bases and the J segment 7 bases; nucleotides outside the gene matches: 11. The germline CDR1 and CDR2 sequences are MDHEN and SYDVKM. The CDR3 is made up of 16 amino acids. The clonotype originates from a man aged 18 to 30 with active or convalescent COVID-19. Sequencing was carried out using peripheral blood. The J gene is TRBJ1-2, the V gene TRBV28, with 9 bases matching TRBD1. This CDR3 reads CASSLQDRGPYGGYTF. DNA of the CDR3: TGTGCCAGCAGTTTACAGGACAGGGGCCCCTACGGTGGCTACACCTTC.